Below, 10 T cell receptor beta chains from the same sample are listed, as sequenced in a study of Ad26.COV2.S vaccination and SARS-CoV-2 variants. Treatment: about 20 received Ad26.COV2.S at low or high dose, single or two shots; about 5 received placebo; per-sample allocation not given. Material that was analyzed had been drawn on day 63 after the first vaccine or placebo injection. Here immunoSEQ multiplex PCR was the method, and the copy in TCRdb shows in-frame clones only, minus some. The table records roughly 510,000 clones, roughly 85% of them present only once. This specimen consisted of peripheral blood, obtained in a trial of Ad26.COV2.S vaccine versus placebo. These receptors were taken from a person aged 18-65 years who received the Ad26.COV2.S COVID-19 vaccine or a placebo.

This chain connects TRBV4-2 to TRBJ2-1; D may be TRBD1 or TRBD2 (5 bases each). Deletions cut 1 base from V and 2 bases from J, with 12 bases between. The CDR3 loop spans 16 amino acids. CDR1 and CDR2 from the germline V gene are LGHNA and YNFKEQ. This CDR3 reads CASSQVRGPAYNEQFF. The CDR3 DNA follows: TGTGCCAGCAGCCAAGTTCGGGGCCCTGCCTACAATGAGCAGTTCTTC.

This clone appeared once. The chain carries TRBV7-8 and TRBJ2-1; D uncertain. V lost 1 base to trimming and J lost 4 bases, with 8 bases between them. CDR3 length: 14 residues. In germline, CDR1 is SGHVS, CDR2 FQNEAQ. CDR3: CASSLGWGYNEQFF. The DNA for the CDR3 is TGTGCCAGCAGCTTAGGATGGGGATACAATGAGCAGTTCTTC.

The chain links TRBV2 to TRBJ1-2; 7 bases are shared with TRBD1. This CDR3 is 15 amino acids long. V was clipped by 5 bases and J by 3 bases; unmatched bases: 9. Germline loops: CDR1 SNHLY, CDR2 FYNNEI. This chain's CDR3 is CASSPRTGGYYGYTF. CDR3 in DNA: TGTGCCAGCAGTCCTAGGACAGGAGGATACTATGGCTACACCTTC. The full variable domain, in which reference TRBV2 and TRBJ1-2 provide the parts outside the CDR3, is EPEVTQTPSHQVTQMGQEVILRCVPISNHLYFYWYRQILGQKVEFLVSFYNNEISEKSEIFDDQFSVERPDGSNFTLKIRSTKLEDSAMYFCASSPRTGGYYGYTFGSGTRLTVV.

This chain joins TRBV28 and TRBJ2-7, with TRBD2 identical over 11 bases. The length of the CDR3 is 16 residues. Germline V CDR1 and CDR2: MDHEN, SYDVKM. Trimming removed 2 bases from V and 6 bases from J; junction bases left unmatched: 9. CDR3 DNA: TGTGCCAGCAGTTTAACCTTGCCTAGCGGGAGGACCGAGCAGTACTTC. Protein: CASSLTLPSGRTEQYF.

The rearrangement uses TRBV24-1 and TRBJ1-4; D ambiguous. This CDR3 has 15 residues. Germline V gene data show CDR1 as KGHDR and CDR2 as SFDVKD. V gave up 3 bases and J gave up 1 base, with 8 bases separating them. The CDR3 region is CATSDRNGTNEKLFF. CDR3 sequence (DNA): TGTGCCACCAGTGATCGGAATGGAACTAATGAAAAACTGTTTTTT.

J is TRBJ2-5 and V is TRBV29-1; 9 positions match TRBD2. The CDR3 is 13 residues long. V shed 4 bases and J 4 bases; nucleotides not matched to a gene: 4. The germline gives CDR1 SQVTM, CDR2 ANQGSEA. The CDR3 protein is CSVVAGVGETQYF. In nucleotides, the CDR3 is TGCAGCGTTGTAGCGGGAGTGGGAGAGACCCAGTACTTC.

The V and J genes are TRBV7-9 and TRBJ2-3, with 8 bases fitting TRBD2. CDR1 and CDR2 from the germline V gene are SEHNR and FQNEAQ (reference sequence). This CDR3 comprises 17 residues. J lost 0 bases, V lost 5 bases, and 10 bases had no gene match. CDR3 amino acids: CASSATSTSGSTDTQYF. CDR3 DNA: TGTGCCAGCAGCGCTACCAGCACTAGCGGTAGCACAGATACGCAGTATTTT.

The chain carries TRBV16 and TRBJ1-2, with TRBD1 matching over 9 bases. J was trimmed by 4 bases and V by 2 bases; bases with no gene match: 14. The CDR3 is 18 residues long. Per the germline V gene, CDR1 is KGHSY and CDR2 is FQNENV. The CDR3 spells CASSQPLFLGQGGYGYTF. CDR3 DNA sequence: TGTGCCAGCAGCCAACCCCTTTTCTTGGGACAGGGCGGCTATGGCTACACCTTC.

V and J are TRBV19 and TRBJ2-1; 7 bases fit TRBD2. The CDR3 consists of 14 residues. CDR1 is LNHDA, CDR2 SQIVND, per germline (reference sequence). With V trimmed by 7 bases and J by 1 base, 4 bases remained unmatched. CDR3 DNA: TGTGCCAGTAACCAGGGAGGGTCCTACAATGAGCAGTTCTTC. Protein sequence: CASNQGGSYNEQFF.

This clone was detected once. Written as DNA, the CDR3 is TGTGCCAGCAGTTCTTATCGGCGGGGCACAGATACGCAGTATTTT. Translated, it gives CASSSYRRGTDTQYF. This chain joins TRBV6-2 or TRBV6-3 and TRBJ2-3; possibly TRBD2 for D (5 bases). V lost 4 bases to trimming and J lost 1 base, with 12 bases between them. This CDR3 has 15 residues. The germline gives CDR1 MNHEY, CDR2 SVGEGT.